These T cell receptor beta chains were read from a single sample in a study of shared clonotypes between healthy human individuals. Profiling relied on immunoSEQ multiplex PCR, and the TCRdb table lists in-frame clones only, not all of them. The table lists millions of clones, 85% to 95% of them singletons. What was sequenced was naive CD4+ T cells sorted from blood. All receptors derive from a man aged 18 to 35 in good health. The CDR3 runs from the conserved cysteine through the conserved F or W. Fields, in order: clone size, V gene, J gene, D gene, CDR3 DNA, CDR3 protein. D genes are given only for firm matches. Not all rows give a size; the values are once, few, many and, for expanded clones, a class.

size: .; V: TRBV30; J: TRBJ1-6; D: TRBD1; DNA: TGTGCCTGGAGTTCGGGAGACAGGGGGAATTCACCCCTCCACTTT; CDR3: CAWSSGDRGNSPLHF
size: .; V: TRBV5-4; J: TRBJ2-3; D: .; DNA: TGTGCCAGCAGCTTGGTGGGATTGACAGATACGCAGTATTTT; CDR3: CASSLVGLTDTQYF
size: .; V: TRBV30; J: TRBJ1-1; D: .; DNA: TGTGCCTGGACCTTAGGCCGGGGCGGTGAAGCTTTCTTT; CDR3: CAWTLGRGGEAFF
size: .; V: TRBV25-1; J: TRBJ1-6; D: .; DNA: TGTGCCAGCAGTTCCGGGATGAGCGCCTATAATTCACCCCTCCACTTT; CDR3: CASSSGMSAYNSPLHF
size: .; V: TRBV30; J: TRBJ2-5; D: .; DNA: TGTGCCTGGGGGGAAATGGAGACCCAGTACTTC; CDR3: CAWGEMETQYF
size: .; V: TRBV5-1; J: TRBJ2-7; D: TRBD2; DNA: TGCGCCAGCAGCGTCCCGGGACTAGCTTCGGGAATCGGCACCTACGAGCAGTACTTC; CDR3: CASSVPGLASGIGTYEQYF
size: .; V: TRBV28; J: TRBJ2-5; D: .; DNA: TGTGCCAGCAGTCCCTTCCCCAGGGAGCAAGAGACCCAGTACTTC; CDR3: CASSPFPREQETQYF
size: few; V: TRBV7-2; J: TRBJ2-5; D: .; DNA: TGTGCCAGCAGCTCTCAAAGAGAGACCCAGTACTTC; CDR3: CASSSQRETQYF
size: once; V: TRBV6-6; J: TRBJ2-1; D: .; DNA: TGTGCCAGCAGTTACTCATGGTATACTGAGCAGTTCTTC; CDR3: CASSYSWYTEQFF
size: .; V: TRBV4-3; J: TRBJ1-3; D: .; DNA: TGCGCCAGCAGCCAACAGCACCCTGGAAACACCATATATTTT; CDR3: CASSQQHPGNTIYF
size: .; V: TRBV14; J: TRBJ1-4; D: .; DNA: TGTGCCAGCAGCCCACGGACAGCTAATGAAAAACTGTTTTTT; CDR3: CASSPRTANEKLFF
size: few; V: TRBV18; J: TRBJ1-1; D: .; DNA: TGTGCCAGCTCACGGGCAGACTTCATGAACACTGAAGCTTTCTTT; CDR3: CASSRADFMNTEAFF
size: .; V: TRBV9; J: TRBJ1-5; D: TRBD1; DNA: TGTGCCAGCAGCGTAGGCAGGGGGCCAGGTCAGCCCCAGCATTTT; CDR3: CASSVGRGPGQPQHF
size: few; V: TRBV5-6; J: TRBJ2-7; D: .; DNA: TGTGCCAGCAGCTTGGTGGACACCGTTAGCGAGCAGTACTTC; CDR3: CASSLVDTVSEQYF
size: .; V: TRBV2; J: TRBJ2-3; D: .; DNA: TGTGCCAGCAGTGAAGTGGCAGATACGCAGTATTTT; CDR3: CASSEVADTQYF
size: .; V: TRBV11-2; J: TRBJ2-5; D: .; DNA: TGTGCCAGCAGCCAGCTTAGCGGCCAAGAGACCCAGTACTTC; CDR3: CASSQLSGQETQYF
size: .; V: TRBV18; J: TRBJ2-1; D: TRBD1; DNA: TGTGCCAGCTCACCGACCGGGACAGGGGGCTGGAATGAGCAGTTCTTC; CDR3: CASSPTGTGGWNEQFF
size: .; V: TRBV5-1; J: TRBJ1-3; D: .; DNA: TGCGCCAGCAGCTCCGGGACAACGGGAAACACCATATATTTT; CDR3: CASSSGTTGNTIYF
size: .; V: TRBV19; J: TRBJ1-3; D: .; DNA: TGTGCCAGTAGTCGCCAATTGGCTCAGGGGTACACCATATATTTT; CDR3: CASSRQLAQGYTIYF
size: .; V: TRBV18; J: TRBJ2-7; D: .; DNA: TGTGCCAGCTCACCACAATCCGGGGGGCCCTACGAGCAGTACTTC; CDR3: CASSPQSGGPYEQYF
size: .; V: TRBV18; J: TRBJ1-1; D: TRBD1; DNA: TGTGCCAGCTCACCATGGGACAGGGGCCTTGAAGCTTTCTTT; CDR3: CASSPWDRGLEAFF
size: once; V: TRBV27; J: TRBJ1-2; D: .; DNA: TGTGCCAGCAGTCTTACAGGCAGAAACTATGGCTACACCTTC; CDR3: CASSLTGRNYGYTF
size: .; V: TRBV2; J: TRBJ2-7; D: TRBD2; DNA: TGTGCCAGCAGTGAACTAGCGGGGAGGGGGAATTCCTACGAGCAGTACTTC; CDR3: CASSELAGRGNSYEQYF
size: .; V: TRBV19; J: TRBJ1-6; D: .; DNA: TGTGCCAGTAGTATCCCCCATCGGGCACCCCTCCACTTT; CDR3: CASSIPHRAPLHF
size: .; V: TRBV29-1; J: TRBJ2-2; D: .; DNA: TGCAGCGTTGAACCAGGAAGGAACACCGGGGAGCTGTTTTTT; CDR3: CSVEPGRNTGELFF
size: .; V: TRBV18; J: TRBJ2-7; D: TRBD2; DNA: TGTGCCAGCTCACCAAGCGGGGGGACCAACGAGCAGTACTTC; CDR3: CASSPSGGTNEQYF
size: .; V: TRBV6-1; J: TRBJ2-5; D: .; DNA: TGTGCCAGTTCCCGATCGGGGGAACGGCAGACCCAGTACTTC; CDR3: CASSRSGERQTQYF